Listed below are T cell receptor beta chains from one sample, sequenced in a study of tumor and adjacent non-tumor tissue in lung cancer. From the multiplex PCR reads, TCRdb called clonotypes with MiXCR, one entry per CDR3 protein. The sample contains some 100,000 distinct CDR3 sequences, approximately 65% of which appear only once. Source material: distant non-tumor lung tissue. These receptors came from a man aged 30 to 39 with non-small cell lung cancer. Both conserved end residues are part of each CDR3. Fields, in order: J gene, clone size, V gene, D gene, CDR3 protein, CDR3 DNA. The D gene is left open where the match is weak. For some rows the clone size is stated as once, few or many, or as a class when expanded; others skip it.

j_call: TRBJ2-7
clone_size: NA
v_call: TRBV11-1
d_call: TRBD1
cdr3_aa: CVSSFRDRAYEQYF
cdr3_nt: TGTGTCAGTAGCTTCCGGGACAGAGCCTACGAGCAGTACTTC

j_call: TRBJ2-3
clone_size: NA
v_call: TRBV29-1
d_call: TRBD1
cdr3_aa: CSGPPPGQGASDMQYF
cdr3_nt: TGCAGCGGTCCACCCCCGGGACAGGGGGCATCAGATATGCAGTATTTT

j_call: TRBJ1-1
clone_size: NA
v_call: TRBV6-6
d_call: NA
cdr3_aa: CASSPRPRNTEAFF
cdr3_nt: TGTGCCAGCAGTCCCCGACCCAGGAACACTGAAGCTTTCTTT

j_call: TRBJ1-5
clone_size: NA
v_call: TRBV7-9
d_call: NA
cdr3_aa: CASSSEQVTQPLHF
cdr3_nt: TGTGCCAGCAGCTCGGAACAGGTTACTCAGCCCCTGCATTTT

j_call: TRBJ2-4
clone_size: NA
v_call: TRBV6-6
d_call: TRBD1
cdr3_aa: CASGDSQLVKNIQYF
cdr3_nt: TGTGCCAGCGGGGACAGTCAACTAGTCAAAAACATTCAGTACTTC

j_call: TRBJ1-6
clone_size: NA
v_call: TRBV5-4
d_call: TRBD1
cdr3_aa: CASSALIRGTGSSPLHF
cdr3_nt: TGTGCCAGCAGCGCCCTCATTAGAGGGACAGGGAGCTCACCCCTCCACTTT

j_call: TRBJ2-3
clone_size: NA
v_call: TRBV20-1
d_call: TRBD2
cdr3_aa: CSASAGNWDTQYF
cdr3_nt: TGCAGTGCCTCAGCGGGAAATTGGGATACGCAGTATTTT

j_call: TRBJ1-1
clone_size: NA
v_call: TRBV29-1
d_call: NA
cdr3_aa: CSVATGAVKTEALF
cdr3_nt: NA

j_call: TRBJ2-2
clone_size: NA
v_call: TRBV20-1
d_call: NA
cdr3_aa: CSARDFRVSNTRELFF
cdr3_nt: TGCAGTGCTAGAGATTTCCGGGTCTCGAACACCAGGGAGCTGTTTTTT

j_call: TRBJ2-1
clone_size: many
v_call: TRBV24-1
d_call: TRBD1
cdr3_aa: CATSDQDRGGNEQFF
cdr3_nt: TGTGCCACCAGTGATCAGGACAGGGGTGGCAATGAGCAGTTCTTC

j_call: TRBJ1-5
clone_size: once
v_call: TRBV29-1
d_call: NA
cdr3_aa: CSFARSSNQPQHF
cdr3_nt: TGCAGCTTTGCTCGGAGTAGCAATCAGCCCCAGCATTTC

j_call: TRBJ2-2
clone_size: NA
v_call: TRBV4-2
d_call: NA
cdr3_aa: CASSQEPPGADGITGELFF
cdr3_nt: TGCGCCAGCAGCCAAGAACCCCCCGGGGCCGACGGGATCACCGGGGAGCTGTTTTTT

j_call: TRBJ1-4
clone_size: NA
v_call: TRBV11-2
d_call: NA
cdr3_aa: CPSCANIGKLFF
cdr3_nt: TGTCCCAGCTGCGCTAACATAGGGAAACTGTTTTTT

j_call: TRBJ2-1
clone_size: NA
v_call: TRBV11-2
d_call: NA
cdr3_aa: CASSLDRSEHFF
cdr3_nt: TGTGCCAGCAGCTTAGACCGGAGTGAGCACTTCTTC

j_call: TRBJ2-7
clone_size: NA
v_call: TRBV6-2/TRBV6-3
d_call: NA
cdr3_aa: CASSHQTWGTYEQYF
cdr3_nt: TGTGCCAGCAGTCACCAGACATGGGGGACCTACGAGCAGTATTTC

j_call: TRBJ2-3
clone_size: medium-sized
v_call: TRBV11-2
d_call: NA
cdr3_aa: CASSRGPDTDTQYF
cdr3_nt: TGTGCCAGCAGCAGGGGTCCAGACACAGATACGCAGTATTTT

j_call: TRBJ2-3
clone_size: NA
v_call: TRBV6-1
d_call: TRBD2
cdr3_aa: CANSETSGGAGTQYF
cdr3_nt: TGTGCCAACAGTGAAACTAGCGGGGGGGCAGGTACGCAGTATTTT

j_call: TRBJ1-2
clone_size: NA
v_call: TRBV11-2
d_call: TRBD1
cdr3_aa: CASSPGDRVGGYSF
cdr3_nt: TGTGCCAGCAGCCCGGGAGACAGGGTCGGCGGCTACAGCTTC

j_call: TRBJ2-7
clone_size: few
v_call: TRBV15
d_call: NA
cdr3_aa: CATSRAPGPYEQYF
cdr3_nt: TGTGCCACCAGCAGAGCTCCGGGACCCTACGAGCAGTACTTC

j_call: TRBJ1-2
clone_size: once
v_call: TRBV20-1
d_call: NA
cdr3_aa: CSAGDSGSGTNYGYTF
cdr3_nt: TGCAGTGCTGGAGATTCAGGGAGCGGAACTAACTATGGCTACACCTTC

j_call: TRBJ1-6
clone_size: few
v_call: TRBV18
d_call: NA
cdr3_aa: CASSLDSFSSYNSPLHF
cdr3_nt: TGTGCCAGCTCATTAGACAGCTTTAGCTCCTATAATTCACCCCTCCACTTT

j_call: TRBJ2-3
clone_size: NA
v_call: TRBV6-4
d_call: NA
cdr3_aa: CASSDGDGNQLQYF
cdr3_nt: TGTGCCAGCAGTGACGGCGACGGCAATCAGCTCCAGTATTTT

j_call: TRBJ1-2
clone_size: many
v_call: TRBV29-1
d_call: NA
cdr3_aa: CSVEGGYGYTF
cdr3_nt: TGCAGCGTTGAGGGAGGGTATGGCTACACCTTC

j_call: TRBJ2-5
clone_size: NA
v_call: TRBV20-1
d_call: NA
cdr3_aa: CSAETPGTREQETQYF
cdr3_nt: TGCAGTGCTGAGACACCCGGGACAAGGGAACAAGAGACCCAGTACTTC

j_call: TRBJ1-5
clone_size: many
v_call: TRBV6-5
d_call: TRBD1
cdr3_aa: CASKPTGKNQPQHF
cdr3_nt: TGTGCCAGCAAACCGACAGGGAAGAATCAGCCCCAGCATTTT

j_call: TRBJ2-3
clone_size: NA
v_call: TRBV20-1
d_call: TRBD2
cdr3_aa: CSARFARPLLAGGADTQYF
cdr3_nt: TGCAGTGCTAGATTCGCCAGACCCCTCCTAGCGGGGGGGGCGGATACGCAGTATTTT

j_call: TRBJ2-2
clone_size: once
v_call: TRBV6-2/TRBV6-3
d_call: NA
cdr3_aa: CASRYSVGSGELFF
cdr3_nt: TGTGCCAGCAGATACTCGGTCGGGTCCGGGGAGCTGTTTTTT

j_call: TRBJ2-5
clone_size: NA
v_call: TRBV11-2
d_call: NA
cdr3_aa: CASSIGAHQETQYF
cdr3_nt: TGTGCCAGCAGCATAGGGGCCCACCAAGAGACCCAGTACTTC

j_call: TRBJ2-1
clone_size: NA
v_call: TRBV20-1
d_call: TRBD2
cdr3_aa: CNARDQREGYNEQFF
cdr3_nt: TGCAATGCTAGAGATCAGCGGGAGGGATATAATGAGCAGTTCTTC